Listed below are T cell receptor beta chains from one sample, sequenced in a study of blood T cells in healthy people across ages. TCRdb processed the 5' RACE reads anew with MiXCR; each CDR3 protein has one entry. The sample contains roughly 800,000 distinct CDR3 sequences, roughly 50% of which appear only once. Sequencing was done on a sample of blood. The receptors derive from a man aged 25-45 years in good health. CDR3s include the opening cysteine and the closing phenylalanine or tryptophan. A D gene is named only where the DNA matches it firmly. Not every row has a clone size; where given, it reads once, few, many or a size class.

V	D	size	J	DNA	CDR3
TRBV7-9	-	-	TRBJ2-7	TGTGCCAGCAGCTCACCGATAGTGGGAGGACGGGGCCAGTACTTC	CASSSPIVGGRGQYF
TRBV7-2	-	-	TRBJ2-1	TGTGCCAGCAGCTTAGGGTATCTGTCGGTTGAGCAGTTCTTC	CASSLGYLSVEQFF
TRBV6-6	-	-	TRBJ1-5	TGTGCCAGCAGTCCTGGAGGGGGGCACCCGAAGAATCAGCCCCAGCATTTT	CASSPGGGHPKNQPQHF
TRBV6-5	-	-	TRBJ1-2	TGTGCCAGCAGTTACTCGACAGCGCATGGCTACACCTTC	CASSYSTAHGYTF
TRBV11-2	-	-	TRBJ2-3	TGTGCCAGCAGCCGGTGGACGTCGACAGATACGCAGTATTTT	CASSRWTSTDTQYF
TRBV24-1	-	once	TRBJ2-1	TGTGCCACCAGTGATCCCCACAATGAGCAGTTCTTC	CATSDPHNEQFF
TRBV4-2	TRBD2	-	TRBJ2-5	TGTGCCAGCAGCCAAGAGTCAGCGGGAGAACAAGAGACCCAGTACTTC	CASSQESAGEQETQYF
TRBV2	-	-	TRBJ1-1	TGTGCCAGCAGTAAGAGGACGCTGAACACTGAAGCTTTCTTT	CASSKRTLNTEAFF
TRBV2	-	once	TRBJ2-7	TGTGCCAGCAGTGAATTGGAGACGCACAGCTCCTACGAGCAGTACTTC	CASSELETHSSYEQYF
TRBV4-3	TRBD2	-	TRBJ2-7	TGCGCCAGCAGCCAAGGGGCGGTAAAGCGGGGGTCCTACGAGCAGTACTTC	CASSQGAVKRGSYEQYF
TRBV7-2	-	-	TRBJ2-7	TGTGCCAGCAGCTTACCGGCGGAGGGGTCTCTTAACATTTACGAGCAGTACTTC	CASSLPAEGSLNIYEQYF
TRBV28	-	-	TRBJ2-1	TGTGCCAGCAGTGCCCGGACTATGTTGGCGGATGAGCAGTTCTTC	CASSARTMLADEQFF